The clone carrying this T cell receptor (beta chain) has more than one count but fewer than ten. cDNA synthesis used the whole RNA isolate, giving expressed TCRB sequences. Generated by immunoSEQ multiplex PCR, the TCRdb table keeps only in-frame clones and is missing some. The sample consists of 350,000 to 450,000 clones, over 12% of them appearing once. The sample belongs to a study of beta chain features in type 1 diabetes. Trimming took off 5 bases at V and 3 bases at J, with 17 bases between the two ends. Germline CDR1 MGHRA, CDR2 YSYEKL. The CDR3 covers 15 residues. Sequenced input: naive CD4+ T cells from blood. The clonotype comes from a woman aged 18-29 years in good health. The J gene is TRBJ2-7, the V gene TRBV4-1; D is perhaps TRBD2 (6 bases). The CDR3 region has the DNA TGCGCCAGCAGCAAAACGGGAGCTCAGGGCTACGAGCAGTACTTC. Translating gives CASSKTGAQGYEQYF.